This is a list of T cell receptor beta chains from one sample in a study of Siglec-9 on CD8 T cells in melanoma. The table came from immunoSEQ multiplex PCR; TCRdb's copy has only in-frame clones and leaves some out. The table includes 25,000 to 35,000 clones, 80% detected once. Sequenced: Siglec-9- CD8+ T cells sorted from blood. The source is a human donor in good health. Each CDR3 is given with its conserved first and last residue. Each record gives: CDR3 protein, V gene, clone size, J gene. The size entry is marked missing in some rows and otherwise reads once, few, many or a size class.

CASSLTGNEQFF | TRBV7-9 | NA | TRBJ2-1
CASRSDGGAGANVLTF | TRBV2 | NA | TRBJ2-6
CASGPWGNTEAFF | TRBV28 | NA | TRBJ1-1
CASSLPGRQQYTEAFF | TRBV11-2 | NA | TRBJ1-1
CASSTGGVSTDTQYF | TRBV4-2 | NA | TRBJ2-3
CASTPTGGGSGANVLTF | TRBV27 | NA | TRBJ2-6
CASSTRDGPSNTGELFF | TRBV7-9 | NA | TRBJ2-2
CASMALLSGELFF | TRBV6-5 | few | TRBJ2-2
CASSYRQETQYF | TRBV6-5 | NA | TRBJ2-5
CASSLSGGGASYNEQFF | TRBV27 | NA | TRBJ2-1
CASSPDRVSNQPQHF | TRBV7-8 | NA | TRBJ1-5
CASSPLTGQTDQETQYF | TRBV7-8 | NA | TRBJ2-5
CASSLQGKHTEAFF | TRBV27 | NA | TRBJ1-1
CASSSFTQNTEAFF | TRBV6-5 | NA | TRBJ1-1
CASSLTGGGNYGYTF | TRBV27 | NA | TRBJ1-2
CAWSAILPRGTDTQYF | TRBV30 | NA | TRBJ2-3
CASSSGAGDTEAFF | TRBV27 | NA | TRBJ1-1
CASSLSPAEAFF | TRBV5-1 | few | TRBJ1-1
CAWSRTSGGHNEQFF | TRBV30 | once | TRBJ2-1
CASSPGQGAFKEEKLFF | TRBV4-1 | once | TRBJ1-4
CASSISDYSNQPQHF | TRBV19 | NA | TRBJ1-5
CASIEPGQGRGYGYTF | TRBV28 | NA | TRBJ1-2
CASNGIAGELFF | TRBV7-9 | NA | TRBJ2-2
CASSLSMGARGTEAFF | TRBV27 | few | TRBJ1-1
CAIRDTSGSAWDTQYF | TRBV10-3 | NA | TRBJ2-3
CASSWDRGQPQHF | TRBV28 | NA | TRBJ1-5
CASSSLVGTDTQYF | TRBV27 | NA | TRBJ2-3
CASSLTGGNNQPQHF | TRBV27 | NA | TRBJ1-5
CASTSGLAANTDTQYF | TRBV19 | NA | TRBJ2-3
CASSLDSANTGELFF | TRBV5-5 | few | TRBJ2-2
CASSPGQVPNTF | TRBV28 | NA | TRBJ1-2
CASSGSSGRAPTDTQYF | TRBV2 | NA | TRBJ2-3
CASSPRPRTAESGYTF | TRBV13 | NA | TRBJ1-2
CASSLNPRNNEQFF | TRBV27 | NA | TRBJ2-1
CASSSAGHGFPSTDTQYF | TRBV28 | NA | TRBJ2-3
CASSYTGGSGNTIYF | TRBV6-6 | NA | TRBJ1-3
CASSPGTSLEQYF | TRBV11-2 | NA | TRBJ2-7
CSVDDSEYYGYTF | TRBV29-1 | NA | TRBJ1-2
CASSFGPNTEAFF | TRBV27 | NA | TRBJ1-1
CASSGGADPATNEKLFF | TRBV5-6 | NA | TRBJ1-4
CASSPRGPNYGYTF | TRBV27 | NA | TRBJ1-2
CAWSAYRDGTDTQYF | TRBV30 | NA | TRBJ2-3
CASSVVGDREGNQPQHF | TRBV9 | NA | TRBJ1-5
CASRQGMGNQPQHF | TRBV2 | NA | TRBJ1-5
CASSVFAGDEEQFF | TRBV9 | NA | TRBJ2-1
CASSQGTDYNSPLHF | TRBV4-1 | NA | TRBJ1-6
CASSLVRGYEQYF | TRBV5-5 | NA | TRBJ2-7
CASSLVGGNEQFF | TRBV7-2 | NA | TRBJ2-1
CASSLFGQGADYGYTF | TRBV7-9 | NA | TRBJ1-2
CASSSTRNTEAFF | TRBV19 | NA | TRBJ1-1
CASSESTGPFATNEKLFF | TRBV28 | NA | TRBJ1-4